These T cell receptor beta chains were read from a single sample in a study of blood T cells in healthy people across ages. TCRdb reprocessed the 5' RACE reads with MiXCR, giving one entry per CDR3 protein. This sample has roughly 1,800,000 distinct CDR3 sequences; roughly 49% occur once, and the top ten carry over 2%. Specimen: blood. These receptors all come from a woman aged 40 to 50 in good health. CDR3s include the opening cysteine and the closing phenylalanine or tryptophan. D genes are given only for firm matches. The size entry is marked missing in some rows and otherwise reads once, few, many or a size class.

>-|TRBJ1-1|17|-|TRBV27
CASSSTGRSTPNTEAFF
TGTGCCAGCAGTTCTACAGGGCGGTCGACCCCGAACACTGAAGCTTTCTTT
>TRBD1|TRBJ1-2|16|-|TRBV10-3
CAISEATGQDLYGHTF
TGTGCCATCAGTGAGGCGACGGGACAGGACCTCTATGGCCACACCTTC
>-|TRBJ2-5|14|-|TRBV6-2/TRBV6-3
CASRILANEETQYF
TGTGCCAGCAGAATACTAGCTAACGAGGAGACCCAGTACTTC
>TRBD1|TRBJ2-7|13|-|TRBV13
CASTRGRVYEQYF
TGTGCCAGCACGAGGGGGCGAGTTTACGAGCAGTACTTC
>TRBD1|TRBJ2-5|15|-|TRBV6-5
CASSPIPGGLETQYF
TGTGCCAGCAGTCCTATTCCAGGGGGCTTGGAGACCCAGTACTTC
>-|TRBJ1-4|17|-|TRBV19
CASSIRRLQKTNEKLFF
TGTGCCAGTAGTATCCGGCGGTTGCAGAAAACTAATGAAAAACTGTTTTTT
>-|TRBJ2-1|16|-|TRBV9
CASSVGGVQGGNEQFF
TGTGCCAGCAGCGTAGGGGGGGTGCAGGGAGGCAATGAGCAGTTCTTC
>TRBD1|TRBJ2-5|16|-|TRBV7-9
CASSSGDRGSQETQYF
TGTGCCAGCAGCTCGGGCGACAGGGGATCGCAAGAGACCCAGTACTTC
>-|TRBJ2-7|15|-|TRBV20-1
CSAPPTGPAPYEQYF
TGCAGTGCTCCGCCGACGGGACCTGCACCCTACGAGCAGTACTTC
>-|TRBJ2-3|16|-|TRBV20-1
CSALPPTVTPTDTQYF
TGCAGTGCTCTTCCGCCGACAGTAACCCCCACAGATACGCAGTATTTT
>-|TRBJ2-5|15|-|TRBV12-3/TRBV12-4
CASTLASGGRETQYF
TGTGCCAGCACGTTGGCCTCGGGGGGCCGGGAGACCCAGTACTTC
>TRBD2|TRBJ2-1|15|once|TRBV6-2/TRBV6-3
CASSYEAGGFDEQFF
TGTGCCAGCAGTTACGAGGCGGGGGGGTTCGATGAGCAGTTCTTC
>TRBD1|TRBJ1-5|15|few|TRBV6-6
CASSLTGDGRQPQHF
TGTGCCAGCAGTTTGACAGGGGACGGTCGGCAGCCCCAGCATTTT
>TRBD1|TRBJ2-7|14|-|TRBV6-5
CASSYTGGRYEQYF
TGTGCCAGCAGTTACACAGGGGGCAGGTACGAGCAGTACTTC
>TRBD1|TRBJ2-5|15|-|TRBV5-1
CASSGTGGAKKTQYF
TGCGCCAGCAGCGGTACAGGGGGCGCAAAGAAGACCCAGTACTTC
>TRBD1|TRBJ2-5|15|few|TRBV28
CASSPSDRRRETQYF
TGTGCCAGCAGCCCGTCGGACAGGAGGAGAGAGACCCAGTACTTC
>-|TRBJ1-1|13|once|TRBV6-6
CASSYHPGVEAFF
TGTGCCAGCAGTTACCACCCGGGGGTTGAAGCTTTCTTT
>-|TRBJ2-7|13|-|TRBV5-6
CASNQGLIYEQYF
TGTGCCAGCAACCAAGGACTAATCTACGAGCAGTACTTC
>-|TRBJ2-1|14|-|TRBV20-1
CSAREVSSYNEQFF
TGCAGTGCTAGAGAGGTCAGTTCCTACAATGAGCAGTTCTTC
>-|TRBJ2-1|16|-|TRBV4-1
CASSLLGGAGFDEQFF
TGCGCCAGCAGCCTTCTAGGCGGGGCGGGTTTCGATGAGCAGTTCTTC
>-|TRBJ2-5|15|few|TRBV4-3
CASSQGSRGEETQYF
TGCGCCAGCAGCCAGGGGTCGAGGGGAGAAGAGACCCAGTACTTC
>TRBD2|TRBJ2-3|16|-|TRBV13
CASSGTGGGDTDTQYF
TGTGCCAGCAGCGGGACTGGCGGGGGGGATACAGATACGCAGTATTTT
>-|TRBJ1-6|15|-|TRBV6-2/TRBV6-3
CASSYRAPESSPLHF
TGTGCCAGCAGTTACCGGGCCCCGGAGAGTTCACCCCTCCACTTT
>-|TRBJ2-1|15|-|TRBV20-1
CSAPKGAGVRSEQFF
TGCAGTGCCCCAAAAGGGGCAGGGGTAAGGAGTGAGCAGTTCTTC
>TRBD1|TRBJ2-7|14|-|TRBV11-2
CASSLRRTGNEQYF
TGTGCCAGCAGCCTCCGAAGGACAGGGAACGAGCAGTACTTC
>-|TRBJ2-7|15|-|TRBV20-1
CSARQARARSYEQYF
TGCAGTGCCAGACAAGCGAGGGCAAGGTCCTACGAGCAGTACTTC
>-|TRBJ2-2|14|-|TRBV28
CASRSQPNTGELFF
TGTGCCAGCCGCTCCCAGCCAAACACCGGGGAGCTGTTTTTT
>-|TRBJ1-4|17|once|TRBV4-1
CASSLDPKREAGEKLFF
TGCGCCAGCAGCCTTGACCCTAAGAGGGAGGCTGGTGAAAAACTGTTTTTT
>TRBD2|TRBJ2-5|16|few|TRBV7-2
CASSLDGTSLRETQYF
TGTGCCAGCAGCTTAGACGGGACTAGTCTTCGAGAGACCCAGTACTTC
>TRBD1|TRBJ2-3|13|many|TRBV20-1
CSAGQGSTDTQYF
TGCAGCGCGGGACAGGGTAGCACAGATACGCAGTATTTT
>TRBD2|TRBJ2-3|13|-|TRBV5-1
CASSWGLGHTQYF
TGCGCCAGCAGCTGGGGACTAGGCCATACGCAGTATTTT
>-|TRBJ1-5|12|few|TRBV20-1
CSASSQGQPQHF
TGCAGTGCTAGTAGTCAGGGACAGCCCCAGCATTTT
>TRBD2|TRBJ2-1|15|few|TRBV20-1
CSASSGGGVYNEQFF
TGCAGTGCTAGTTCCGGCGGGGGGGTATACAATGAGCAGTTCTTC
>-|TRBJ2-3|14|-|TRBV20-1
CSARRARLMDTQYF
TGCAGTGCCCGTCGGGCCCGTTTAATGGATACGCAGTATTTT
>-|TRBJ2-2|15|few|TRBV4-1
CASSPITGGSGELFF
TGCGCCAGCAGCCCCATAACTGGGGGGTCCGGGGAGCTGTTTTTT
>TRBD1|TRBJ1-5|16|-|TRBV28
CASRPWGQGLNQPQHF
TGTGCCAGCAGACCCTGGGGACAGGGGCTGAATCAGCCCCAGCATTTT
>-|TRBJ2-4|17|-|TRBV7-2
CASSPKWGDLAKNIQYF
TGTGCCAGCAGCCCCAAATGGGGGGACTTAGCCAAAAACATTCAGTACTTC
>TRBD2|TRBJ2-1|19|few|TRBV3-1
CASSQDQSSGGKRSDEQFF
TGTGCCAGCAGCCAAGATCAATCTAGCGGGGGCAAACGGAGCGATGAGCAGTTCTTC
>-|TRBJ2-1|17|-|TRBV11-2
CASSLVFRAPSYNEQFF
TGTGCCAGCAGCTTAGTTTTTAGGGCCCCCTCCTACAATGAGCAGTTCTTC
>TRBD1|TRBJ1-6|14|-|TRBV20-1
CSARWDRLNSPLHF
TGCAGTGCTAGATGGGACAGGCTAAATTCACCCCTCCACTTT
>TRBD2|TRBJ2-5|16|-|TRBV5-1
CASSSGLAGGFQPQYF
TGCGCCAGCAGCTCCGGACTAGCGGGGGGTTTCCAGCCCCAGTACTTC
>-|TRBJ2-1|15|-|TRBV9
CASSVDGTDYNEQFF
TGTGCCAGCAGCGTAGATGGGACGGATTACAATGAGCAGTTCTTC
>TRBD1|TRBJ2-1|15|-|TRBV28
CASGLQGASYNEQFF
TGTGCCAGCGGACTACAGGGGGCATCCTACAATGAGCAGTTCTTC
>-|TRBJ1-5|13|-|TRBV20-1
CSATTGTNQPQHF
TGCAGTGCTACCACAGGGACTAATCAGCCCCAGCATTTT
>-|TRBJ2-5|11|-|TRBV5-1
CACSLDETQYF
TGCGCCTGCAGCTTGGACGAGACCCAGTACTTC
>-|TRBJ2-3|14|few|TRBV2
CASRVRASTDTQYF
TGTGCCAGCAGGGTCAGGGCGAGCACAGATACGCAGTATTTT
>TRBD2|TRBJ2-7|15|-|TRBV5-1
CASSWAGTSASEQYF
TGCGCCAGCAGCTGGGCCGGGACTAGCGCGAGCGAGCAGTACTTC
>-|TRBJ2-3|14|few|TRBV4-3
CASSQELAPDTQYF
TGCGCCAGCAGCCAAGAACTAGCCCCAGATACGCAGTATTTT
>-|TRBJ2-7|14|few|TRBV21-1
CASSGDGGPSEQYF
TGTGCCAGCAGCGGAGACGGTGGCCCCTCAGAGCAGTACTTC
>TRBD1|TRBJ1-1|18|-|TRBV4-3
CASSQITDREFGNTEAFF
TGCGCCAGCAGCCAAATTACGGACAGGGAATTTGGGAACACTGAAGCTTTCTTT
>-|TRBJ1-5|15|-|TRBV18
CASSQPARGGQPQHF
TGTGCCAGCTCTCAACCGGCCCGGGGCGGCCAGCCCCAGCATTTT
>-|TRBJ2-7|16|few|TRBV20-1
CSARDREVPSSYEQYF
TGCAGTGCTAGAGATAGGGAGGTTCCGAGCTCCTACGAGCAGTACTTC
>TRBD1|TRBJ2-1|16|-|TRBV28
CASRTNPGTGYNEQFF
TGTGCCAGCAGAACTAACCCCGGGACAGGCTACAATGAGCAGTTCTTC
>TRBD1|TRBJ2-5|18|-|TRBV5-5
CASSCRDRGFFLGETQYF
TGTGCCAGCAGCTGTCGGGACAGGGGATTTTTCCTGGGAGAGACCCAGTACTTC
>-|TRBJ2-7|13|-|TRBV28
CASSFDPPLEQYF
TGTGCCAGCAGTTTTGACCCCCCGCTCGAGCAGTACTTC
>-|TRBJ2-3|17|-|TRBV18
CASSPKRSSFFSDTQYF
TGTGCCAGCTCACCAAAGCGGTCCAGTTTTTTCTCAGATACGCAGTATTTT
>-|TRBJ1-2|12|-|TRBV7-2
CASRLGPYGYTF
TGTGCCAGCAGGCTCGGCCCCTATGGCTACACCTTC
>-|TRBJ2-7|17|-|TRBV21-1
CASSKSPWTSAEDEQYF
TGTGCCAGCAGCAAATCCCCGTGGACAAGCGCCGAGGACGAGCAGTACTTC
>TRBD1|TRBJ2-3|16|-|TRBV18
CASSPQGQSVTDTQYF
TGTGCCAGCTCACCACAGGGACAGTCGGTAACAGATACGCAGTATTTT
>-|TRBJ2-1|16|many|TRBV7-2
CASSPFLGGSYNEQFF
TGTGCCAGCAGCCCCTTCCTCGGGGGTTCCTACAATGAGCAGTTCTTC